The sequence of this T cell receptor (beta chain) was determined in a study of monozygotic twins with inflammatory bowel disease. TCRdb re-called the 5' RACE reads; every CDR3 protein appears as one record, without DNA. With about 160,000 distinct CDR3 sequences in the sample, the ten largest clones hold 2.4%. CDR1 is SNHLY and CDR2 is FYNNEI in the germline V gene. This CDR3 region has 14 residues. This sequence was found in a human donor with ulcerative colitis or Crohn's disease, or a healthy co-twin of an affected twin (not recorded which). The rearrangement links TRBV2 to TRBJ1-1. The sequenced sample consisted of blood. The CDR3 spells CASSEVSGGTEAFF.